The subject of this entry is one T cell receptor (beta chain). The clone's antigen remains unknown. No base-level quality is on record; no much larger clone is a single base apart. The data derive from a study of T cell responses to AZD1222 COVID-19 vaccine (dated by TCRdb to the early 2020s). Regarding the complete study: Because spike-specific TCR depth and breadth did not differ between the two schedules, AZD1222 recipients who got a second dose at roughly 4 weeks were pooled with those who got a second dose at roughly 12 weeks. A total of approximately 240 trial participants underwent TCR sequencing, of whom approximately 210 received two doses of AZD1222 and roughly 25 received two doses of the MenACWY control vaccine. Enrollment into the trials was organized by age into subgroups of 18-55, 56-69 and 70-plus years, and those subgroups contained 148, 28 and 57 TCR-sequenced participants, respectively.

The time point label, as the study defines it: baseline before first vaccination. The vaccinee samples were drawn from two UK trials, COV001 and COV002, one of which was a single-blind randomized controlled phase 2/3 trial testing AZD1222 (ChAdOx1 nCoV-19) in healthy adults. For TCRbeta chain sequencing, PBMC samples were collected from trial participants at day 0 and at day 28 after the second dose. The CDR3 regions of human TCRbeta chains were subjected to immunosequencing. Per the original workflow: Repertoire TCRs were checked for matches against a reference library of SARS-CoV-2-specific TCRs that had been generated using the MIRA antigen-specificity platform. Breadth was defined as the fraction of unique TCRs that were SARS-CoV-2-associated. Depth was defined as the fraction of total T cells that were SARS-CoV-2-associated. Using the MIRA data, each spike-specific TCR was assigned both to the spike region to which the TCR was reactive and to a CD4 or CD8 class. Log10-transformed breadth and depth values were compared by one-way ANOVA with Sidak's multiple comparisons tests. This immuneACCESS table, as held by TCRdb, lists in-frame sequences with V and J called but not all clones. Of the missing ones, under half trace to an unresolved V gene in checked studies; the others have no known cause. V and J calls and clone size are as listed in that table; D and trimming were resolved from the DNA. Present in this sample are more than 60,000 clones, 87% of which were seen just once. The ten largest clones take up 15% to 20% of the sample.

What the authors observed across the whole study: The vaccine-associated CD4 TCRs covered the entire spike protein, and the dominant responses fell in regions 160-218 and 743-854. Spike-specific TCR breadth and depth rose significantly after two AZD1222 doses compared with day 0 and with MenACWY recipients. Reportedly, close to half of the unique spike-specific TCRs recognized epitopes lying outside the regions that are mutated in the B.1.351 and B.1.1.7 variants. Participants were mostly white British and included more females than males, and it was suggested by the authors that clonal diversity may have been underestimated. In the small 56-69-year group, the increase in depth fell short of significance, most likely because of low power. No day 14 peak-response samples were available, so repertoires were characterized only after the peak T cell response. Conclusions about previously exposed vaccinees were limited because only five to seven AZD1222 recipients were SARS-CoV-2 seropositive at baseline.

The TCR was taken from an adult in good health. This material consisted of peripheral blood, taken on day 0 of AZD1222 vaccination.

This receptor carries the CDR3 CATSRDGGVGYGYTF. The DNA sequence is as follows: TGTGCCACCAGCAGAGATGGGGGGGTAGGGTATGGCTACACCTTC. The sequence links TRBV15 to TRBJ1-2, with a weak D call of TRBD1 (5 bases match). Spanning cysteine to phenylalanine, the CDR3 consists of 15 amino acids. The only DNA kept is the CDR3, 45 bases in frame from the first base. V was cut back by 0 bases and J by 5 bases, leaving a gap of 13 bases between them. Looking up the germline V gene (reference sequence) yields CDR1 LNHNV and CDR2 YYDKDF.